This TCR beta chain stems from a study of blood T cell repertoires in COVID-19. CDR3 length: 17 residues. V was pared by 0 bases and J by 0 bases, with 15 bases between. CDR1 is SGHAT and CDR2 is FQNNGV in the germline V gene. In the source study's methods: How many nucleated cells were present was estimated from reference gene primer amplification. TCRdb's copy holds only in-frame clones and misses some; the assay was immunoSEQ multiplex PCR. D and trimming were read from the DNA, whereas the V and J calls and clone size are those reported in that table. The sample gives about 110,000 clones, approximately 67% of which show up once; approximately 8% is in the top ten.

The sample was peripheral blood. The origin of this receptor is a woman between 55 and 75 years old with acute or convalescent COVID-19. The chain combines TRBV11-2 with TRBJ2-7; D possibly corresponds to TRBD1 (5 bases). The CDR3 loop is CASSLDSGARSSYEQYF. The DNA for the CDR3 is TGTGCCAGCAGCTTAGATAGTGGGGCCCGAAGCTCCTACGAGCAGTACTTC.